The 21 T cell receptor beta chains listed next were all sequenced from one sample in a study of cytomegalovirus exposure and HLA in healthy donors. The PCR contained 60 Vbeta and 13 Jbeta primers. Sequencing was performed with immunoSEQ multiplex PCR; in TCRdb, only in-frame clones are kept and a portion is missing. This table has hundreds of thousands of clones, 75% to 90% appearing once. Input material: PBMCs. These receptors originate from a boy younger than 10 in good health and CMV-seronegative.

This clone was picked up a small number of times. This chain joins TRBV2 and TRBJ1-1; 7 bases agree with TRBD1. Germline CDR1 SNHLY, CDR2 FYNNEI. This CDR3 is built from 14 residues. J was trimmed by 3 bases and V by 4 bases; bases with no gene match: 5. CDR3 nucleotide sequence: TGTGCCAGCAGTGGGGAAGGGGGCTACACTGAAGCTTTCTTT. As protein: CASSGEGGYTEAFF. Drawing the rest from reference TRBV2 and TRBJ1-1, the complete variable domain is EPEVTQTPSHQVTQMGQEVILRCVPISNHLYFYWYRQILGQKVEFLVSFYNNEISEKSEIFDDQFSVERPDGSNFTLKIRSTKLEDSAMYFCASSGEGGYTEAFFGQGTRLTVV.

The chain recombines TRBV10-3 with TRBJ2-1; 9 bases match TRBD2. Germline lookup yields CDR1 ENHRY and CDR2 SYGVKD. The CDR3 covers 16 residues. V dropped 6 bases and J dropped 7; count of bases not matched to a gene: 13. In nucleotides, the CDR3 is TGTGCCATCAGCTTAACTCCGGGACTAGCTGGTAATGAGCAGTTCTTC. It is translated as CAISLTPGLAGNEQFF.

The rearrangement links TRBV7-8 to TRBJ2-2; D is ambiguous. Trimming removed 6 bases at V and 2 bases at J, with 7 bases between. CDR1 and CDR2 (germline): SGHVS, FQNEAQ. The CDR3 runs to 13 residues. Written as DNA, the CDR3 is TGTGCCAGCAGACAAGATAACACCGGGGAGCTGTTTTTT. This encodes CASRQDNTGELFF. Drawing the rest from reference TRBV7-8 and TRBJ2-2, the complete variable domain is GAGVSQSPRYKVAKRGQDVALRCDPISGHVSLFWYQQALGQGPEFLTYFQNEAQLDKSGLPSDRFFAERPEGSVSTLKIQRTQQEDSAVYLCASRQDNTGELFFGEGSRLTVL.

The chain uses TRBV25-1 and TRBJ2-1; D gene unclear. The V end was cut by 9 bases, the J end by 7 bases, with 13 bases between. The germline CDR1 and CDR2 sequences are MGHDK and SYGVNS. This CDR3 contains 12 residues. CDR3 sequence reads: CASSGTVNEQFF. CDR3 nucleotide sequence: TGTGCCAGTTCAGGTACGGTAAATGAGCAGTTCTTC.

The chain is built from TRBV7-9 and TRBJ1-1; tentative D call: TRBD1 (5 bases). The CDR3 extends over 16 amino acids. The germline gives CDR1 SEHNR, CDR2 FQNEAQ (reference sequence). V was clipped by 6 bases and J by 5 bases, with 22 bases between them. CDR3 DNA: TGTGCCAGCAGAACAGCGGTTGCGGGGGAAGGAACTGAAGCTTTCTTT. Protein: CASRTAVAGEGTEAFF. Drawing the rest from reference TRBV7-9 and TRBJ1-1, the complete variable domain is DTGVSQNPRHKITKRGQNVTFRCDPISEHNRLYWYRQTLGQGPEFLTYFQNEAQLEKSRLLSDRFSAERPKGSFSTLEIQRTEQGDSAMYLCASRTAVAGEGTEAFFGQGTRLTVV.

The rearrangement uses TRBV27 and TRBJ2-2, with TRBD1 as a possible D gene (5 bases). Germline V CDR1 and CDR2: MNHEY, SMNVEV (reference sequence). This CDR3 has 16 amino acids. Deletions cut 7 bases from V and 3 bases from J, with 18 bases between. CDR3 sequence (DNA): TGTGCCAGCACCCACTGGAAGGGGCCGGACACCGGGGAGCTGTTTTTT. Translated: CASTHWKGPDTGELFF.

This clone was recorded only once. This sequence joins TRBV21-1 and TRBJ2-7; TRBD2, the D gene given by the table, was not confirmed from the DNA. TRBV21-1 is given as a pseudogene. CDR3 length: 15 residues. CDR3: CASSKGSAGAYEQYF. CDR3 DNA: TGTGCCAGCAGCAAAGGGAGCGCCGGTGCCTACGAGCAGTACTTC.

The J gene is TRBJ1-1, the V gene TRBV6-4; TRBD1 agrees at 7 bases. Trimming cost V 6 bases and J 3 bases; bases outside gene matches: 4. Germline V CDR1 and CDR2: MRHNA, SNTAGT. The CDR3 is made up of 13 amino acids. CDR3 amino acids: CASRETGYTEAFF. The CDR3 DNA follows: TGTGCCAGCAGAGAGACAGGGTACACTGAAGCTTTCTTT.

V and J are TRBV27 and TRBJ2-7; 10 bases are a match to TRBD1. The ends lost 5 bases at V and 7 bases at J; junction bases unmatched: 11. From germline, CDR1 is MNHEY and CDR2 SMNVEV (reference sequence). This CDR3 is 15 amino acids long. The CDR3 bases are TGTGCCAGCAGTCTCCAGGGACAGGGGCTTGGGGAGCAGTACTTC. Amino acid sequence: CASSLQGQGLGEQYF.

V gene TRBV6-6 combines with J gene TRBJ1-2, with no clear D. V dropped 0 bases and J dropped 8 bases, with 10 bases sitting between them. The length of the CDR3 is 13 residues. Germline CDR1 and CDR2: MNHNY and SVGAGI (reference sequence). CDR3 amino acids: CASSYSTGGGYTF. The CDR3 DNA sequence: TGTGCCAGCAGTTACTCTACGGGAGGAGGCTACACCTTC.

The J gene is TRBJ2-3, the V gene TRBV4-2, with 10 bases lining up with TRBD2. CDR1 is LGHNA and CDR2 is YNFKEQ in the germline V gene. V dropped 0 bases and J dropped 3; count of bases not matched to a gene: 3. The CDR3 covers 16 residues. The CDR3 nucleotides read TGTGCCAGCAGCCAAGAGAAAGCGGGGGGGACAGATACGCAGTATTTT. The encoded protein is CASSQEKAGGTDTQYF.

This chain links TRBV7-2 with TRBJ2-1; 14 bases line up with TRBD2. This CDR3 is built from 15 residues. V lost 5 bases and J lost 6; bases outside the gene matches: 3. In germline, CDR1 is SGHTA, CDR2 FQGNSA. The CDR3 loop is CASSRGLAGGNEQFF. CDR3 in DNA: TGTGCCAGCAGCCGCGGACTAGCGGGAGGCAATGAGCAGTTCTTC.

Worth noting for this clone: Mismatch with germline at one junction end may stem from a read error. The V gene is TRBV6-5, the J gene TRBJ2-1; 8 positions agree with TRBD2. CDR3 length: 12 residues. Per germline, CDR1 MNHEY and CDR2 SVGAGI. CDR3 nucleotide sequence: TGTGCCAGCAGGACCGGGGGGGACGAGCCGTTCTTC. Encoded protein: CASRTGGDEPFF.

This sequence joins TRBV11-2 and TRBJ2-5; 7 bases are shared with TRBD1. Looked up from germline, CDR1 is SGHAT and CDR2 is FQNNGV. V was clipped by 1 base and J by 5 bases; unmatched bases: 7. The CDR3 sequence is 15 residues long. The CDR3 DNA sequence: TGTGCCAGCAGCTTAGTTTGGGACAGTCTGGAGACCCAGTACTTC. It encodes CASSLVWDSLETQYF.

This chain joins TRBV2 and TRBJ1-5, with D unresolved. This CDR3 spans 14 amino acids. V lost 4 bases to trimming and J lost 6 bases, with 13 bases between them. CDR1 and CDR2 (germline): SNHLY, FYNNEI. The CDR3 loop reads CASSGGYTTQPQHF. In DNA form, the CDR3 reads TGTGCCAGCAGTGGCGGTTACACTACTCAGCCCCAGCATTTT.

The rearrangement links TRBV30 to TRBJ1-5; 10 positions match TRBD1. CDR3 size: 14 residues. Germline lookup yields CDR1 GTSNPN and CDR2 SVGIG (reference sequence). The ends lost 4 bases at V and 6 bases at J; junction bases unmatched: 6. The CDR3 DNA reads as TGTGCCTGGAAGGACAGGGGGGTGGGTCAGCCCCAGCATTTT. Its translation: CAWKDRGVGQPQHF.

The chain employs TRBV9 and TRBJ1-3; the D is unclear. Trimming stripped 3 bases from V and 0 bases from J, with 13 bases between. The CDR3 runs to 16 residues. Germline assignment: CDR1 SGDLS and CDR2 YYNGEE. In DNA, the CDR3 is TGTGCCAGCAGCGCTCAGACCCCAGGCTCTGGAAACACCATATATTTT. Its translation: CASSAQTPGSGNTIYF.

The V and J genes are TRBV11-2 and TRBJ2-5, with 8 bases lining up with TRBD2. Germline CDR1 SGHAT, CDR2 FQNNGV. The CDR3 loop spans 14 amino acids. J gave up 4 bases and V 7 bases, and 8 bases lay outside the gene matches. The CDR3 nucleotides are TGTGCCAGCAACCACGGGGGGGCAGGAGAGACCCAGTACTTC. The encoded protein is CASNHGGAGETQYF. The entire variable domain, with the rest obtained from reference TRBV11-2 and TRBJ2-5, is as follows: EAGVAQSPRYKIIEKRQSVAFWCNPISGHATLYWYQQILGQGPKLLIQFQNNGVVDDSQLPKDRFSAERLKGVDSTLKIQPAKLEDSAVYLCASNHGGAGETQYFGPGTRLLVL.

The gene calls are TRBV11-2 and TRBJ1-4; D is undetermined. The CDR3 length is 15 residues. The V and J ends lost 5 bases and 7 bases respectively, with 17 bases between them. Germline-derived CDR1 and CDR2 are SGHAT and FQNNGV. CDR3 sequence reads: CASSPRFAIGEKLFF. CDR3 bases: TGTGCCAGCAGCCCCCGGTTCGCGATTGGTGAAAAACTGTTTTTT.

The chain uses TRBV2 and TRBJ2-1, with 12 bases identical to TRBD2. The germline V gene has CDR1 SNHLY and CDR2 FYNNEI. J gave up 1 base and V 7 bases, and 2 bases lay outside the gene matches. There are 15 residues in the CDR3. CDR3 amino acids: CASNLAGGSYNEQFF. The CDR3 DNA sequence: TGTGCCAGCAACCTAGCGGGAGGGTCCTACAATGAGCAGTTCTTC.

This rearrangement joins TRBV6-4 to TRBJ2-5; 8 bases align to TRBD1. Germline lookup yields CDR1 MRHNA and CDR2 SNTAGT. V lost 4 bases, J lost 4 bases, and 2 bases stayed unmatched. The CDR3 extends over 13 amino acids. The CDR3 protein is CASSVDRGETQYF. CDR3 sequence (DNA): TGTGCCAGCAGTGTCGACAGGGGAGAGACCCAGTACTTC.